This T cell receptor (beta chain) was identified in a study of T cells after yellow fever vaccination. TCRdb re-called the 5' RACE reads with MiXCR, one entry per CDR3 protein. Of a few hundred thousand distinct CDR3 sequences in the sample, 8.1% were seen once. The sample consisted of PBMCs, taken roughly 46 days after the first yellow fever vaccination. This clonotype was sampled from a man aged 18-30 years who received the YFV17D yellow fever vaccine.

CDR3 sequence: CASSLDGQPEQFF. The CDR3 DNA reads TGTGCCAGCAGCTTAGACGGACAGCCTGAGCAGTTCTTC. The V gene is TRBV7-9, the J gene TRBJ2-1; a weak D match, TRBD1 (6 bases). The germline V and J ends were trimmed by 1 base and 9 bases, with 10 bases remaining between them. The CDR3 sequence is 13 residues long. Germline CDR1 reads SEHNR; CDR2 reads FQNEAQ (reference sequence).